Reported below is one T cell receptor (beta chain). J lost 8 bases, V lost 1 base, and 14 bases had no gene match. Germline lookup yields CDR1 SGHVS and CDR2 FNYEAQ. The CDR3 loop spans 19 amino acids. The authors produced TCR alpha and TCR beta cDNA libraries with sample barcodes and UMIs by 5'RACE using constant-segment primers. Each CDR3 protein is one row after TCRdb ran MiXCR on the 5' RACE reads. The sample includes more than 150,000 distinct CDR3 sequences, around 21% of them seen just once. The data were taken from a study of T-cell memory formation after mild COVID-19. This rearrangement joins TRBV7-6 to TRBJ1-4; 12 positions agree with TRBD1. The source material was PBMCs or a T cell subset sorted from them (not recorded which). This TCR came from an adult woman who had mild COVID-19 (a few samples of this study predate the infection). Cell type and time point are not known. CDR3 sequence (DNA): TGTGCCAGCAGCTTAGTATTCCTGGGACAGGGGGCGCCGGACGAAAAACTGTTTTTT. It specifies CASSLVFLGQGAPDEKLFF.